This T cell receptor beta chain was captured by sequencing in a study of radiotherapy plus CTLA-4 blockade in lung cancer. Study-wide background: Patients showed objective responses in 18% of cases and disease control in just over 30%. Study-level points and caveats: The best predictor of response was reported to be early blood T cell clone dynamics, with interferon-beta.

The CDR3 runs 15 residues. Trimming at V came to 5 bases and at J to 0 bases, leaving 1 base not matched to a gene. Germline assignment: CDR1 SGHRS and CDR2 YFSETQ. Of note for this clone: Antigen: not known.

Clones were sequenced by immunoSEQ multiplex PCR, and TCRdb holds only the in-frame ones, with some missing. Seen here are 51,000 or so clones, 70% to 90% observed once, and the top ten hold 7.8%. The sequences come from peripheral blood, collected from a patient treated with radiotherapy plus ipilimumab. The chain recombines TRBV5-1 with TRBJ2-1, with TRBD2 identical over 11 bases. The sequence was collected from a human donor with non-small cell lung cancer whose response to radiotherapy plus ipilimumab could not be evaluated. The CDR3 loop reads CASRTSGSSYNEQFF. Here the CDR3 DNA reads TGCGCCAGCAGAACTAGCGGGAGCTCCTACAATGAGCAGTTCTTC.